This T cell receptor (beta chain) was sequenced in a study of blood T cell repertoires in COVID-19. Study information: Spain, Italy and the United States supplied samples that represented acute and convalescent COVID-19. The analysed material was cDNA or gDNA that came from T cells, B-cell-depleted T cells, or PBMCs.

J lost 9 bases, V lost 4 bases, and 8 bases had no gene match. This CDR3 spans 14 amino acids. CDR1 and CDR2 from the germline V gene are MNHEY and SVGEGT. In the original workflow: Reference gene primers were amplified, and this amplification served to estimate nucleated cell counts. Method: immunoSEQ multiplex PCR; TCRdb's copy keeps in-frame clones and lacks some. The V and J calls and the clone size are those of that table, but D and trimming were determined from the DNA. The repertoire includes about 160,000 clones, about 83% of them detected once, and roughly 13% sits in the top ten. This rearrangement joins TRBV6-2 or TRBV6-3 to TRBJ1-2, with 10 bases aligning to TRBD1. Sequencing was performed on peripheral blood. The sequence was collected from a man between 65 and 85 years old who had recovered from COVID-19. The CDR3, as DNA: TGTGCCAGCAGTTCACCGGGACAGGGGCACAGCTACACCTTC. Protein sequence: CASSSPGQGHSYTF.